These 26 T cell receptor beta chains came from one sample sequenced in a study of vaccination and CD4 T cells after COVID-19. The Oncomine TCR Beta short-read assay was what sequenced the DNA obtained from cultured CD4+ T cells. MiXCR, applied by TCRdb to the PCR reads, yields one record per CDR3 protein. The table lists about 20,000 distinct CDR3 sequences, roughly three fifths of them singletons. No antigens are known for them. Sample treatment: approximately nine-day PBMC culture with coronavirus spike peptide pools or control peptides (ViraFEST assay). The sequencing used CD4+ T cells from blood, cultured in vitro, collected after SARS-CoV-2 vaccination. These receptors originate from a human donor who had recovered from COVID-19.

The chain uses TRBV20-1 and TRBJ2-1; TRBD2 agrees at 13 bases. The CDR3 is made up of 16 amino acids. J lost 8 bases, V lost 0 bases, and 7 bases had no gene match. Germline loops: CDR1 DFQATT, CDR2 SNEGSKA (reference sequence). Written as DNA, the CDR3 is TGCAGTGCTAGAGATCGGACTAGCGGGAGTCAGTATGAGCAGTTCTTC. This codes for CSARDRTSGSQYEQFF.

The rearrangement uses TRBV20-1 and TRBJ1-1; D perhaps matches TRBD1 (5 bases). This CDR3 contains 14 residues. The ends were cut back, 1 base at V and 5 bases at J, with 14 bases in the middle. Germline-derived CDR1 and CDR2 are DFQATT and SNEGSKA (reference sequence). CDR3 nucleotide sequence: TGCAGTGCTAGAGGCCCGGGGGTTTCTACTGAAGCTTTCTTT. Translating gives CSARGPGVSTEAFF.

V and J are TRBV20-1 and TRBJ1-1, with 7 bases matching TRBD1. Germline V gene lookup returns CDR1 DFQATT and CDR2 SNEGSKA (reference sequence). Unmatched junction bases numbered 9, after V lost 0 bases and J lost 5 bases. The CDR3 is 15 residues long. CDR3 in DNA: TGCAGTGCTAGAGACTCGACAGGGTTTAAAACTGAAGCTTTCTTT. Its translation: CSARDSTGFKTEAFF.

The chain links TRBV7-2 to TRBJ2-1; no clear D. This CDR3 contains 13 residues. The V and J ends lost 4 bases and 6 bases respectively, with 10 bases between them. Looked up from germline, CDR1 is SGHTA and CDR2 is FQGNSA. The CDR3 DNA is TGTGCCAGCAGCTCCACCAGGAGCAATGAGCAGTTCTTC. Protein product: CASSSTRSNEQFF. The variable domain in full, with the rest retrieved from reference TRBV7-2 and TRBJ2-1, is GAGVSQSPSNKVTEKGKDVELRCDPISGHTALYWYRQSLGQGLEFLIYFQGNSAPDKSGLPSDRFSAERTGGSVSTLTIQRTQQEDSAVYLCASSSTRSNEQFFGPGTRLTVL.

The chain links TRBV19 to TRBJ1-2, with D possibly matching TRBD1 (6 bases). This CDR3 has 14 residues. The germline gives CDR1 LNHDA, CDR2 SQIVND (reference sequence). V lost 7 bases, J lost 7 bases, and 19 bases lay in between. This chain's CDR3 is CASTPTGGHSGYTF. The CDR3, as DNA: TGTGCCAGTACCCCGACAGGAGGACACTCTGGCTACACCTTC.

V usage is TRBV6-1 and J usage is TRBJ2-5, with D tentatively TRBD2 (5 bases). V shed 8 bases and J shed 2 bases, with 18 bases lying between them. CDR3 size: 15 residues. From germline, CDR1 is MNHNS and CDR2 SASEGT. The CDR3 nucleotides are TGTGCCAGCGCAAACGGGGTCTTGAGACAAGAGACCCAGTACTTC. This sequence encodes CASANGVLRQETQYF.

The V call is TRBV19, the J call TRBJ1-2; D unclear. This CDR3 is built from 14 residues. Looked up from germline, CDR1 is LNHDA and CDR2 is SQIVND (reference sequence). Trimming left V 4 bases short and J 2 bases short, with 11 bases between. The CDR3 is CASSTRGSNYGYTF. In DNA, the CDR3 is TGTGCCAGTAGTACCCGAGGCTCAAACTATGGCTACACCTTC.

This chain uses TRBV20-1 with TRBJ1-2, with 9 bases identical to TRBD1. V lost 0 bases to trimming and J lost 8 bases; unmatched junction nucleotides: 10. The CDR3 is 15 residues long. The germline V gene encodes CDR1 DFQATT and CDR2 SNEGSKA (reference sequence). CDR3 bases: TGCAGTGCTAGAGATTCCGGGACAGGGATTAGGGGCTACACCTTC. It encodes CSARDSGTGIRGYTF.

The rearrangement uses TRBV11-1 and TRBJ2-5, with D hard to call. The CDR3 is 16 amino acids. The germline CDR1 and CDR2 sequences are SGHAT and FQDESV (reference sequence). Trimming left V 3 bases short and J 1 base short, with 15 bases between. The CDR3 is CASSFRAAQSQETQYF. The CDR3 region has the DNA TGTGCCAGCAGCTTTCGGGCCGCCCAGTCCCAAGAGACCCAGTACTTC.

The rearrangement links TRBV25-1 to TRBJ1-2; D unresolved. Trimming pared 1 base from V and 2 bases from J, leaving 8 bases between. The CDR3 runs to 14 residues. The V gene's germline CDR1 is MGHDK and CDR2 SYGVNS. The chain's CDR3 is CASSESTANYGYTF. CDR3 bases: TGTGCCAGCAGTGAATCTACGGCGAACTATGGCTACACCTTC.

CDR3 sequence: CSVKGQLTSTDTQYF. DNA for the CDR3: TGCAGTGTTAAAGGACAGTTAACTAGCACAGATACGCAGTATTTT. The rearrangement links TRBV20-1 to TRBJ2-3; D is perhaps TRBD1 (6 bases). The V gene's germline CDR1 is DFQATT and CDR2 SNEGSKA (reference sequence). Trimming cost V 7 bases and J 0 bases, with 17 bases left between them. The CDR3 sequence is 15 residues long.

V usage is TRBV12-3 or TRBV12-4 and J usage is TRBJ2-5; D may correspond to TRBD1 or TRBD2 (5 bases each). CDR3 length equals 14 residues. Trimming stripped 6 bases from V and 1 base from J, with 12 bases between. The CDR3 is CASSRDGIQETQYF. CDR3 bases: TGTGCCAGCAGCCGGGACGGTATCCAAGAGACCCAGTACTTC.

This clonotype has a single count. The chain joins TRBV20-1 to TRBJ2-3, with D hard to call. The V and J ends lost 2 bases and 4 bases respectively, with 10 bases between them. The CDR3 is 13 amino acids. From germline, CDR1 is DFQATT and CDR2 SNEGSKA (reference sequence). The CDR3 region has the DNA TGCAGTGCTAGACTAGGGTCCGCAGATACGCAGTATTTT. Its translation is CSARLGSADTQYF.

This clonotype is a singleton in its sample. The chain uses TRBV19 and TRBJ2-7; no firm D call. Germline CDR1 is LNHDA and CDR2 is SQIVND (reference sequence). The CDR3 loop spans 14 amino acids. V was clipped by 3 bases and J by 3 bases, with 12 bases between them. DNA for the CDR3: TGTGCCAGTAGTATGATAGGCGGTTACTACGAGCAGTACTTC. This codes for CASSMIGGYYEQYF. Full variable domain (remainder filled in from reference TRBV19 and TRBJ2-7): DGGITQSPKYLFRKEGQNVTLSCEQNLNHDAMYWYRQDPGQGLRLIYYSQIVNDFQKGDIAEGYSVSREKKESFPLTVTSAQKNPTAFYLCASSMIGGYYEQYFGPGTRLTVT.

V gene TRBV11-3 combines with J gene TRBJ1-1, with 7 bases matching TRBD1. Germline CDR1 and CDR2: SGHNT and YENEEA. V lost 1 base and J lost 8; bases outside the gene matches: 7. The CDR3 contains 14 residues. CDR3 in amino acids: CASSLARQGPEAFF. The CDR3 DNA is TGTGCCAGCAGCTTAGCCCGACAGGGACCGGAAGCTTTCTTT.

This CDR3 is CATGGPSVVGGRRGEAFF. For the CDR3, the DNA is TGTGCCACCGGGGGACCCTCAGTCGTGGGGGGAAGGAGGGGTGAAGCTTTCTTT. The chain uses TRBV28 and TRBJ1-1; maybe TRBD1 (5 bases). Germline V CDR1 and CDR2: MDHEN, SYDVKM. The CDR3 totals 18 residues. Trimming shortened V by 10 bases and J by 7 bases, and 34 bases separated the two germline ends. The variable domain in full, completed from reference TRBV28 and TRBJ1-1, reads DVKVTQSSRYLVKRTGEKVFLECVQDMDHENMFWYRQDPGLGLRLIYFSYDVKMKEKGDIPEGYSVSREKKERFSLILESASTNQTSMYLCATGGPSVVGGRRGEAFFGQGTRLTVV.

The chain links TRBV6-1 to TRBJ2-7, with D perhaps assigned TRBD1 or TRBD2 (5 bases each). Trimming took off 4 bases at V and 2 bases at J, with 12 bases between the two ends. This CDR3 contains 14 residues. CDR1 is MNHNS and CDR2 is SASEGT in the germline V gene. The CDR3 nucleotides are TGTGCCAGCAGTGGGGGGACGGAGACCTACGAGCAGTACTTC. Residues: CASSGGTETYEQYF.

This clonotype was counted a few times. CDR3 sequence (DNA): TGTGCCAGCAACAAGGGGGTGGGGGGAGAGACCCAGTACTTC. Translation gives CASNKGVGGETQYF. The chain carries TRBV6-1 and TRBJ2-5; D may correspond to TRBD1 or TRBD2 (6 bases each). With 7 bases removed from V and 4 bases from J, the gap between germline ends came to 16 bases. Germline V gene sequence: CDR1 MNHNS, CDR2 SASEGT. The CDR3 spans 14 residues.

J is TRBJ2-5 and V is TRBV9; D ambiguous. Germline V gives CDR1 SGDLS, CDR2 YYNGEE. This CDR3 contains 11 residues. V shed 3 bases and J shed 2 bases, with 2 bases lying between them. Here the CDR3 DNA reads TGTGCCAGCAGCGCTCAAGAGACCCAGTACTTC. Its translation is CASSAQETQYF. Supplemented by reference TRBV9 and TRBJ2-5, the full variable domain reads DSGVTQTPKHLITATGQRVTLRCSPRSGDLSVYWYQQSLDQGLQFLIQYYNGEERAKGNILERFSAQQFPDLHSELNLSSLELGDSALYFCASSAQETQYFGPGTRLLVL.

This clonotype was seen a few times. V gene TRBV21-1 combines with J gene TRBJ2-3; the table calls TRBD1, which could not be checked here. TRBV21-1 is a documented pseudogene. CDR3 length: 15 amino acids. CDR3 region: CASSNGGRGWNTQYF. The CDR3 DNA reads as TGTGCCAGCAGCAATGGGGGGCGGGGATGGAATACGCAGTATTTT.

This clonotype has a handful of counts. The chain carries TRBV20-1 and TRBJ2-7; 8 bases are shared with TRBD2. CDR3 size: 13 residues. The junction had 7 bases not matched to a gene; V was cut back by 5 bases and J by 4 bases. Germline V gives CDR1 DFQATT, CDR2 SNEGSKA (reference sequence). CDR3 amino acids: CSALLAGYYEQYF. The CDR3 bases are TGCAGTGCTCTATTAGCGGGATATTACGAGCAGTACTTC.

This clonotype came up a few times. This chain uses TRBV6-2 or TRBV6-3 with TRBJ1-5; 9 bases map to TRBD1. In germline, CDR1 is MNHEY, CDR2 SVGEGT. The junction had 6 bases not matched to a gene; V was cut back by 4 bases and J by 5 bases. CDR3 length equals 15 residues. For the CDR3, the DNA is TGTGCCAGCAGTTGGACAGGGGCTGAGGATCAGCCCCAGCATTTT. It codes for CASSWTGAEDQPQHF.

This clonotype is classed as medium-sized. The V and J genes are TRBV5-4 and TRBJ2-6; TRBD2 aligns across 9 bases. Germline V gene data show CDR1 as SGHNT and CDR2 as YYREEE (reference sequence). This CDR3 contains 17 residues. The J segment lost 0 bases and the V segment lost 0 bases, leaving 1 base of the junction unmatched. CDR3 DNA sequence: TGTGCCAGCAGCTTGGTAGCGGGGGACTCTGGGGCCAACGTCCTGACTTTC. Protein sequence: CASSLVAGDSGANVLTF.

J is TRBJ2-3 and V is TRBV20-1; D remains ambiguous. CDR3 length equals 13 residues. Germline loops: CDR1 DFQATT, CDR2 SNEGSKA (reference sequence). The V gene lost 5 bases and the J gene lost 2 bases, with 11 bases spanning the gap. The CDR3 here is CSAPPGHTDTQYF. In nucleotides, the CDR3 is TGCAGTGCTCCGCCTGGCCACACAGATACGCAGTATTTT.

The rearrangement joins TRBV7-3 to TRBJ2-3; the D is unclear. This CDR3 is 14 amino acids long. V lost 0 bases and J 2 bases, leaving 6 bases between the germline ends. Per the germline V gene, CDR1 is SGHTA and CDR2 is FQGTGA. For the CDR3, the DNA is TGTGCCAGCAGCTTAACAGTGGCCACAGATACGCAGTATTTT. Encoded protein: CASSLTVATDTQYF. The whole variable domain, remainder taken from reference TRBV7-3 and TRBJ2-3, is GAGVSQTPSNKVTEKGKYVELRCDPISGHTALYWYRQSLGQGPEFLIYFQGTGAADDSGLPNDRFFAVRPEGSVSTLKIQRTERGDSAVYLCASSLTVATDTQYFGPGTRLTVL.

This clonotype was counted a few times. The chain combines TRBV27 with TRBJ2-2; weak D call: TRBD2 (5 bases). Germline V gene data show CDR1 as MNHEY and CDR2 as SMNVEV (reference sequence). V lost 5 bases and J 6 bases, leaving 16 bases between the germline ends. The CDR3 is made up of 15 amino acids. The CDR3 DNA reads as TGTGCCAGCAGTCCCACTCGGGGTAGCGCCGGGGAGCTGTTTTTT. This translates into CASSPTRGSAGELFF.